These T cell receptor beta chains were read from a single sample in a study of T cell responses to AZD1222 COVID-19 vaccine. TCRdb's copy holds only in-frame clones and misses some; the assay was immunoSEQ multiplex PCR. The sample shows about 86,000 clones, roughly 80% of them seen only once. Here the sequenced sample was peripheral blood, taken on day 0 of AZD1222 vaccination. These receptors were taken from an adult in good health. The CDR3 runs from the conserved cysteine through the conserved F or W. The D gene is left open where the match is weak. Only part of the rows carry a size: once, few, many, or a class if the clone is expanded.

d_gene	abundance	v_gene	j_gene	CDR3aa	CDR3nt
TRBD2	NA	TRBV24-1	TRBJ2-3	CATSDFGASGTDTQYF	TGTGCCACCAGTGATTTTGGGGCTAGCGGGACGGATACGCAGTATTTT
NA	NA	TRBV12-3/TRBV12-4	TRBJ1-1	CASSFGVGTEAFF	TGTGCCAGCAGTTTTGGGGTGGGGACTGAAGCTTTCTTT
NA	NA	TRBV11-3	TRBJ2-7	CASSLVEGTISYEQYF	TGTGCCAGCAGCTTAGTAGAGGGAACGATCAGCTACGAGCAGTACTTC
NA	NA	TRBV9	TRBJ2-1	CASSVWGNSYNEQFF	TGTGCCAGCAGCGTTTGGGGGAACTCCTACAATGAGCAGTTCTTC
NA	NA	TRBV18	TRBJ1-2	CASSPGGYGYTF	TGTGCCAGCTCACCGGGAGGATATGGCTACACCTTC
NA	NA	TRBV4-1	TRBJ2-5	CASSQGWLGVYETQYF	TGCGCCAGCAGCCAAGGTTGGCTGGGAGTATATGAGACCCAGTACTTC
NA	NA	TRBV2	TRBJ1-1	CASITGYRDPKAFF	TGTGCCAGCATTACGGGATATAGGGACCCCAAGGCTTTCTTT
TRBD2	NA	TRBV7-8	TRBJ2-7	CASSRSTGTSGSTYEQYF	TGTGCCAGCAGCCGATCAACCGGGACTAGCGGGAGTACATACGAGCAGTACTTC
NA	NA	TRBV7-2	TRBJ2-7	CASSLGADLSYEQYF	TGTGCCAGCAGCTTAGGAGCGGACCTCTCCTACGAGCAGTACTTC
TRBD2	NA	TRBV29-1	TRBJ2-1	CSVGIGTSGYNEQFF	TGCAGCGTTGGAATCGGGACTAGCGGATACAATGAGCAGTTCTTC
TRBD2	NA	TRBV11-2	TRBJ2-7	CASSLVWTSGRGQYF	TGTGCCAGCAGCTTAGTGTGGACTAGCGGGAGAGGTCAGTACTTC
TRBD2	NA	TRBV10-2	TRBJ2-2	CASHGLANTGELFF	TGCGCCAGCCATGGACTAGCAAACACCGGGGAGCTGTTTTTT
TRBD2	NA	TRBV10-3	TRBJ2-7	CAISRFSGSYEQYF	TGTGCCATCAGCCGCTTTAGCGGGAGTTACGAGCAGTACTTC
NA	NA	TRBV10-3	TRBJ2-1	CAISDSGRNDNEQFF	TGTGCCATCAGTGATTCGGGCCGTAACGACAATGAGCAGTTCTTC
NA	NA	TRBV10-2	TRBJ2-3	CASSEPLMALTDTQYF	TGCGCCAGCAGTGAGCCCCTAATGGCCCTCACAGATACGCAGTATTTT
NA	NA	TRBV7-8	TRBJ1-2	CASSLLSSEGYGYTF	TGTGCCAGCAGCTTATTATCGAGCGAGGGATATGGCTACACCTTC
TRBD2	NA	TRBV14	TRBJ2-7	CASSPGTSGRAVYEQYF	TGTGCCAGCAGCCCCGGGACTAGCGGGAGGGCCGTTTACGAGCAGTACTTC
NA	NA	TRBV5-1	TRBJ2-7	CASSLNIGNEQYF	TGCGCCAGCAGCTTGAATATAGGGAACGAGCAGTACTTC
NA	NA	TRBV7-9	TRBJ2-1	CASSYINEQFF	TGTGCCAGCAGCTATATCAATGAGCAGTTCTTC
NA	NA	TRBV7-9	TRBJ1-1	CASSLPGLNTEAFF	TGTGCCAGCAGCTTACCAGGATTGAACACTGAAGCTTTCTTT
TRBD1	NA	TRBV11-2	TRBJ1-2	CANTDLISDRGEYGYTF	TGTGCCAACACCGACCTTATCTCAGACAGGGGAGAGTATGGCTACACCTTC
NA	NA	TRBV7-2	TRBJ2-6	CASSLQGRTSGANVLTF	TGTGCCAGCAGCTTGCAGGGACGGACCTCTGGGGCCAACGTCCTGACTTTC
TRBD2	NA	TRBV19	TRBJ2-3	CASMGGLNRTSCF	TGTGCCAGTATGGGGGGGTTAAATCGGACTAGCTGTTTT
TRBD2	NA	TRBV10-2	TRBJ2-3	CASSESTSGIKDTQYF	TGCGCCAGCAGTGAGTCGACTAGCGGGATTAAAGATACGCAGTATTTT
NA	NA	TRBV29-1	TRBJ2-2	CSCRDTGELFF	TGCAGCTGCAGGGACACCGGGGAGCTGTTTTTT
NA	NA	TRBV27	TRBJ1-2	CASSLKFRRGFGYGYTF	TGTGCCAGCAGTTTAAAATTTCGAAGAGGGTTTGGGTATGGCTACACCTTC
TRBD1	NA	TRBV5-1	TRBJ1-2	CASSLGGGMNGYTF	TGCGCCAGCAGCTTGGGAGGGGGCATGAATGGCTACACCTTC
TRBD2	NA	TRBV25-1	TRBJ2-3	CASSDRGDSTDTQYF	TGTGCCAGCAGTGATCGGGGGGACAGCACAGATACGCAGTATTTT
TRBD2	NA	TRBV19	TRBJ2-2	CASSSSSGKYTGELFF	TGTGCCAGTAGTAGCTCCAGCGGGAAGTACACCGGGGAGCTGTTTTTT
TRBD1	NA	TRBV18	TRBJ2-4	CASSPGTGVLAKNIQYF	TGTGCCAGCTCCCCAGGGACAGGGGTGCTAGCCAAAAACATTCAGTACTTC
NA	NA	TRBV11-2	TRBJ1-4	CASAFQGAEKLFF	TGTGCCAGCGCCTTCCAAGGTGCTGAAAAACTGTTTTTT
TRBD1	NA	TRBV7-7	TRBJ2-2	CASSQTGTGGGELFF	TGTGCCAGCAGTCAAACCGGGACAGGGGGAGGGGAGCTGTTTTTT
TRBD2	NA	TRBV7-6	TRBJ2-1	CASSLNVLAGGEQFF	TGTGCCAGCAGCTTAAATGTACTAGCGGGAGGTGAGCAGTTCTTC
NA	NA	TRBV10-1	TRBJ2-4	CASSENPQNIQYF	TGCGCCAGCAGCGAGAACCCGCAAAACATTCAGTACTTC
TRBD2	NA	TRBV25-1	TRBJ2-5	CASSGGTSGREETQYF	TGTGCCAGCAGTGGAGGGACTAGCGGGAGGGAGGAGACCCAGTACTTC
NA	NA	TRBV20-1	TRBJ2-1	CSAFEYNEQFF	TGCAGTGCTTTTGAATACAATGAGCAGTTCTTC
NA	NA	TRBV5-5	TRBJ2-5	CASSLTGWQETQYF	TGTGCCAGCAGCTTGACAGGGTGGCAAGAGACCCAGTACTTC
NA	NA	TRBV29-1	TRBJ2-1	CSVGFDNEQFF	TGCAGCGTGGGATTCGACAATGAGCAGTTCTTC
NA	few	TRBV5-1	TRBJ1-2	CASSSLIPRTSGGYTF	TGCGCCAGCAGCTCGTTAATTCCCCGGACGTCCGGGGGCTACACCTTC
NA	NA	TRBV5-1	TRBJ2-5	CASASEKGNLETQYF	TGCGCCAGCGCCTCGGAAAAAGGGAATCTGGAGACCCAGTACTTC
NA	NA	TRBV30	TRBJ2-7	CAWSFLLRGSKSNEQYF	TGTGCCTGGAGTTTCCTACTTCGGGGCAGTAAATCCAACGAGCAGTACTTC
NA	NA	TRBV5-4	TRBJ1-2	CASSLGAVANYGYTF	TGTGCCAGCAGCTTGGGAGCCGTAGCTAACTATGGCTACACCTTC
NA	once	TRBV11-2	TRBJ2-7	CASSLIPPTGLVTSYEQYF	TGTGCCAGCAGCTTAATCCCCCCTACAGGATTGGTTACGTCCTACGAGCAGTACTTC
NA	NA	TRBV5-6	TRBJ1-6	CASSLGGLPYNSPLHF	TGTGCCAGCAGCTTGGGTGGACTCCCCTATAATTCACCCCTCCACTTT
NA	NA	TRBV15	TRBJ1-4	CATSGGLGEKLFF	TGTGCCACCAGTGGGGGACTTGGTGAAAAACTGTTTTTT